These 21 T cell receptor beta chains share one sample of origin, sequenced in a study of T cell responses to AZD1222 COVID-19 vaccine. Sequenced by immunoSEQ multiplex PCR; TCRdb stores in-frame clones only, minus some. Among 150,000 or so clones, about 86% were seen once, and the ten largest hold 5.5%. The starting material was peripheral blood, obtained on day 0 of MenACWY control vaccination. Every receptor here comes from an adult in good health.

This chain joins TRBV7-2 and TRBJ1-3; D may be TRBD1 (6 bases). Germline values: CDR1 SGHTA, CDR2 FQGNSA. V was clipped by 11 bases and J by 0 bases, with 11 bases between them. The CDR3 spans 13 residues. CDR3 DNA: TGTGCCGGTAGGGGGAGCTCTGGAAACACCATATATTTT. Translation: CAGRGSSGNTIYF.

The chain recombines TRBV6-5 with TRBJ2-1; 8 bases match TRBD1. V was clipped by 0 bases and J by 10 bases; unmatched bases: 2. The germline V gene encodes CDR1 MNHEY and CDR2 SVGAGI. This CDR3 has 13 residues. CDR3 bases: TGTGCCAGCAGTTACTCGAGACAGGGGGAGCAGTTCTTC. Protein product: CASSYSRQGEQFF.

Comments on this clone: One end of the junction is discordant with germline, which a read error may explain. The rearrangement links TRBV20-1 to TRBJ1-2; 7 positions agree with TRBD1. The CDR3 sequence is 10 residues long. CDR1 is DFQATT, CDR2 SNEGSKA, per germline (reference sequence). The CDR3 protein is CSARGDRENF. The CDR3 nucleotides are TGCAGTGCTAGAGGGGACAGAGAGAACTTC.

J is TRBJ1-3 and V is TRBV4-1; D is perhaps TRBD1 (5 bases). From germline, CDR1 is MGHRA and CDR2 YSYEKL. CDR3 length: 14 residues. V lost 3 bases and J lost 3, with 9 bases in between. CDR3 bases: TGCGCCAGCAGCCAGAACAGGTTTGGAAACACCATATATTTT. Translation gives CASSQNRFGNTIYF.

The chain combines TRBV2 with TRBJ1-1; no clear D. With 4 bases removed from V and 1 base from J, the gap between germline ends came to 4 bases. CDR3 length equals 12 residues. Germline-derived CDR1 and CDR2 are SNHLY and FYNNEI. CDR3 residues: CASSGANTEAFF. DNA for the CDR3: TGTGCCAGCAGTGGGGCGAACACTGAAGCTTTCTTT.

The V call is TRBV18, the J call TRBJ2-5; D might be TRBD1 or TRBD2, each matching 5 bases. Germline V CDR1 and CDR2: KGHSH, LQKENI. Deletions cut 3 bases from V and 4 bases from J, with 12 bases between. This CDR3 has 14 residues. CDR3 nucleotide sequence: TGTGCCAGCTCACCCGGGGCAACTGGAGAGACCCAGTACTTC. This gives the protein CASSPGATGETQYF. Looking up the rest from reference TRBV18 and TRBJ2-5 gives the full variable domain: NAGVMQNPRHLVRRRGQEARLRCSPMKGHSHVYWYRQLPEEGLKFMVYLQKENIIDESGMPKERFSAEFPKEGPSILRIQQVVRGDSAAYFCASSPGATGETQYFGPGTRLLVL.

This chain connects TRBV2 to TRBJ2-5; 10 bases line up with TRBD1. After removal of 8 bases from V and 4 bases from J, the junction contained 10 bases not matched to a gene. The germline V gene encodes CDR1 SNHLY and CDR2 FYNNEI. CDR3 length equals 15 residues. As DNA, the CDR3 is TGTGCCAGCCCTCGGGACAGGGGCGGGCGAGAGACCCAGTACTTC. This codes for CASPRDRGGRETQYF.

This clone was observed a few times. This chain connects TRBV5-1 to TRBJ2-3; TRBD2 matches 7 bases. The trim removed 0 bases at V and 0 bases at J, leaving 7 bases unmatched. The germline V gene encodes CDR1 SGHRS and CDR2 YFSETQ. This CDR3 comprises 17 residues. The CDR3 loop is CASSLVGGALSTDTQYF. The CDR3 DNA follows: TGCGCCAGCAGCTTGGTGGGAGGGGCGCTAAGCACAGATACGCAGTATTTT.

The V gene is TRBV5-1, the J gene TRBJ1-2; D is perhaps TRBD1 (6 bases). CDR3 length: 15 amino acids. Between the trimmed V and J ends, which lost 0 bases and 6 bases, there was a span of 15 bases. Germline CDR1 is SGHRS and CDR2 is YFSETQ. The CDR3 bases are TGCGCCAGCAGCTTGGTAGGGGGTCGAGAGGATGGCTACACCTTC. Translation gives CASSLVGGREDGYTF.

The V and J genes are TRBV11-2 and TRBJ2-7; 7 nucleotides match TRBD2. The CDR3 contains 15 residues. Germline CDR1 reads SGHAT; CDR2 reads FQNNGV. The V and J ends lost 2 bases and 5 bases, in that order; junction bases with no gene match: 9. CDR3 amino acids: CASSLFPGGKNEQYV. CDR3 nucleotides: TGTGCCAGCAGCTTATTCCCGGGGGGAAAAAACGAGCAGTACGTC.

This clone was seen a single time. The CDR3 spells CASSEGAKVHEQFF. DNA for the CDR3: TGTGCCAGCAGCGAGGGAGCAAAGGTTCATGAGCAGTTCTTC. This chain connects TRBV9 to TRBJ2-1; tentatively, D is TRBD2 (5 bases). From germline, CDR1 is SGDLS and CDR2 YYNGEE. V shed 3 bases and J shed 8 bases, with 15 bases lying between them. CDR3 size: 14 residues. The full variable domain, rest sourced from reference TRBV9 and TRBJ2-1, is DSGVTQTPKHLITATGQRVTLRCSPRSGDLSVYWYQQSLDQGLQFLIQYYNGEERAKGNILERFSAQQFPDLHSELNLSSLELGDSALYFCASSEGAKVHEQFFGPGTRLTVL.

The rearrangement links TRBV5-1 to TRBJ1-2; D is unclear. The CDR3 extends over 13 amino acids. Trimming took 0 bases from V and 6 from J, leaving 9 bases between them. Per the germline V gene, CDR1 is SGHRS and CDR2 is YFSETQ. CDR3 coding DNA: TGCGCCAGCAGCTTGGCGGGGAGCGATGGCTACACCTTC. Translating gives CASSLAGSDGYTF.

V and J are TRBV15 and TRBJ2-7; unclear D gene. Per the germline V gene, CDR1 is LNHNV and CDR2 is YYDKDF (reference sequence). The CDR3 is 13 residues long. Trimming cost V 1 base and J 4 bases, with 8 bases left between them. In nucleotides, the CDR3 is TGTGCCACCAGCAGAGGTGGGCTGTACGAGCAGTACTTC. Translating gives CATSRGGLYEQYF.

The chain recombines TRBV28 with TRBJ2-1; 12 nucleotides align to TRBD1. J gave up 12 bases and V 3 bases, and 6 bases lay outside the gene matches. CDR3 size: 14 residues. Germline CDR1 reads MDHEN; CDR2 reads SYDVKM. The CDR3 DNA sequence: TGTGCCAGCAGTTTCCGGGACAGGGGGCTGGTGCAGTTCTTC. Its protein is CASSFRDRGLVQFF. The complete variable domain, with remaining parts taken from reference TRBV28 and TRBJ2-1, reads DVKVTQSSRYLVKRTGEKVFLECVQDMDHENMFWYRQDPGLGLRLIYFSYDVKMKEKGDIPEGYSVSREKKERFSLILESASTNQTSMYLCASSFRDRGLVQFFGPGTRLTVL.

The V gene is TRBV5-1, the J gene TRBJ2-4, with D uncertain. Germline CDR1 SGHRS, CDR2 YFSETQ. The CDR3 is 15 amino acids. Trimming stripped 4 bases from V and 0 bases from J, with 11 bases between. For the CDR3, the DNA is TGCGCCAGCAGCGTGCGCGGCTTAGCCAAAAACATTCAGTACTTC. Its translation: CASSVRGLAKNIQYF.

The chain links TRBV6-5 to TRBJ1-1; the D gene is possibly TRBD1 (5 bases). V lost 8 bases and J lost 0, with 16 bases in between. This CDR3 comprises 15 residues. The germline CDR1 and CDR2 sequences are MNHEY and SVGAGI. CDR3: CASFKAGQLNTEAFF. DNA for the CDR3: TGTGCCAGCTTCAAAGCAGGGCAGTTGAACACTGAAGCTTTCTTT.

This clone was picked up a small number of times. V and J are TRBV29-1 and TRBJ1-3; maybe TRBD1 (5 bases). The CDR3 covers 13 residues. Trimming left V 6 bases short and J 0 bases short, with 9 bases between. Germline V lookup: CDR1 SQVTM, CDR2 ANQGSEA. The chain's CDR3 is CSVGVGSGNTIYF. In DNA form, the CDR3 reads TGCAGCGTGGGGGTCGGCTCTGGAAACACCATATATTTT.

The chain uses TRBV5-1 and TRBJ2-7; D is uncertain. The germline V gene encodes CDR1 SGHRS and CDR2 YFSETQ. V was cut by 0 bases and J by 5 bases, with 9 bases left in between. The CDR3 contains 13 residues. The CDR3 nucleotides read TGCGCCAGCAGCTTGGCCGGGCAGGACGAGCAGTACTTC. Protein: CASSLAGQDEQYF. Full variable domain (remainder filled in from reference TRBV5-1 and TRBJ2-7): KAGVTQTPRYLIKTRGQQVTLSCSPISGHRSVSWYQQTPGQGLQFLFEYFSETQRNKGNFPGRFSGRQFSNSRSEMNVSTLELGDSALYLCASSLAGQDEQYFGPGTRLTVT.

The V and J genes are TRBV25-1 and TRBJ2-2; D may be TRBD2 (6 bases). The V end was cut by 6 bases, the J end by 4 bases, with 18 bases between. The CDR3 sequence is 16 residues long. The V gene's germline CDR1 is MGHDK and CDR2 SYGVNS. CDR3 region: CASSQGSSGGTGELFF. Written as DNA, the CDR3 is TGTGCCAGCAGCCAAGGGAGTAGCGGAGGCACCGGGGAGCTGTTTTTT.

V gene TRBV19 combines with J gene TRBJ1-1; D remains ambiguous. The CDR3 sequence is 15 residues long. Germline-derived CDR1 and CDR2 are LNHDA and SQIVND (reference sequence). V was pared by 4 bases and J by 0 bases, with 12 bases between. In DNA, the CDR3 is TGTGCCAGTAGTAGTTTCGGCACTATGAACACTGAAGCTTTCTTT. Translated: CASSSFGTMNTEAFF.

The chain employs TRBV4-1 and TRBJ2-5; D is unresolved. V was cut by 0 bases and J by 6 bases, with 5 bases left in between. The V gene's germline CDR1 is MGHRA and CDR2 YSYEKL. The CDR3 contains 12 residues. The CDR3 loop reads CASSQEGKTQYF. DNA for the CDR3: TGCGCCAGCAGCCAAGAAGGGAAGACCCAGTACTTC.